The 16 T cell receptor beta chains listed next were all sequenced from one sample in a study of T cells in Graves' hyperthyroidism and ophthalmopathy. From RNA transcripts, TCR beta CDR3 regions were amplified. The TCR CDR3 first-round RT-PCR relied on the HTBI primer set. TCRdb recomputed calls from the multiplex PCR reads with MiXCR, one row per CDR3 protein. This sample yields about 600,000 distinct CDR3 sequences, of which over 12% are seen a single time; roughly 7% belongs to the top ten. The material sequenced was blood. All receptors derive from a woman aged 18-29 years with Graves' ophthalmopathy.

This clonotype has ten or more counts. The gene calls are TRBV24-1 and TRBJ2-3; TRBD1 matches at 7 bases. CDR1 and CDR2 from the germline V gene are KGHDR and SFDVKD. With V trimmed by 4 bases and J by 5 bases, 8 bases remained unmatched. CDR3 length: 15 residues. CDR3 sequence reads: CATSDRGQTKDTQYF. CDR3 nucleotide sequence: TGTGCCACCAGTGACCGGGGACAGACAAAAGATACGCAGTATTTT.

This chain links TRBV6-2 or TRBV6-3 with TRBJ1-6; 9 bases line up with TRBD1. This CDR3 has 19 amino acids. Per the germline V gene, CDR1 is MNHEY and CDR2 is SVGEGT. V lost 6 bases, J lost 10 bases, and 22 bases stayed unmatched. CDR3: CASRSTRRRTGVSWSPLHF. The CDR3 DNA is TGTGCCAGCAGATCCACCCGACGGAGGACAGGGGTTTCATGGTCACCCCTCCACTTT.

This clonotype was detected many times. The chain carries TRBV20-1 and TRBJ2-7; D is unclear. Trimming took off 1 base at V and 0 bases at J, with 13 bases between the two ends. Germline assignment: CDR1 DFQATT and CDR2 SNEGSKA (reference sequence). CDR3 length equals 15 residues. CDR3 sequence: CSARGGALSSYEQYF. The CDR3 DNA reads TGCAGTGCTAGAGGAGGAGCGTTGAGCTCCTACGAGCAGTACTTC.

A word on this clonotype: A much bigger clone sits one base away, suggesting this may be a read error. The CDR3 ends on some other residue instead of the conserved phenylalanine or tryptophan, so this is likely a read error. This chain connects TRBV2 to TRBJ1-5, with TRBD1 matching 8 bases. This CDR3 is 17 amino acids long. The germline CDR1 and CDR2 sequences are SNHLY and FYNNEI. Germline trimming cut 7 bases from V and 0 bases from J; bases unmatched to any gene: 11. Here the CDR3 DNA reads TGTGCCAGCATGTCGGACAGGGAAGGATATAGCAATCAGCCCCAGCATTCT. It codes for CASMSDREGYSNQPQHS.

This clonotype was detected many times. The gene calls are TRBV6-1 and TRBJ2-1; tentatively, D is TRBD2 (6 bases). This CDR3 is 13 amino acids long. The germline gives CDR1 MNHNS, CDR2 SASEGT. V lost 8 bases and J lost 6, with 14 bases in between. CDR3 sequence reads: CASAGGPANEQFF. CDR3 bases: TGTGCCAGCGCCGGGGGTCCCGCCAATGAGCAGTTCTTC.

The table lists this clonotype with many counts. This CDR3 reads CASRGITGRDYEQYF. Here the CDR3 DNA reads TGTGCCAGCAGGGGGATTACAGGGCGTGACTACGAGCAGTACTTC. The chain has TRBV28 and TRBJ2-7; D perhaps matches TRBD1 (6 bases). V lost 6 bases, J lost 3 bases, and 18 bases lay in between. Looked up from germline, CDR1 is MDHEN and CDR2 is SYDVKM. This CDR3 spans 15 amino acids.

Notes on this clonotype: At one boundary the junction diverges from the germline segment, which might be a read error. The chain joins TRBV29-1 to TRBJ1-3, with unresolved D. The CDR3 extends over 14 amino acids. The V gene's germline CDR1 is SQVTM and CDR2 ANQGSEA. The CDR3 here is CSVTPPNSGNTTYF. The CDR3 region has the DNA TGCAGCGTTACCCCCCCGAACTCTGGAAACACCACATATTTT. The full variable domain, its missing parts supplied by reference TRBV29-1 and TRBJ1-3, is SAVISQKPSRDICQRGTSLTIQCQVDSQVTMMFWYRQQPGQSLTLIATANQGSEATYESGFVIDKFPISRPNLTFSTLTVSNMSPEDSSIYLCSVTPPNSGNTTYFGEGSWLTVV.

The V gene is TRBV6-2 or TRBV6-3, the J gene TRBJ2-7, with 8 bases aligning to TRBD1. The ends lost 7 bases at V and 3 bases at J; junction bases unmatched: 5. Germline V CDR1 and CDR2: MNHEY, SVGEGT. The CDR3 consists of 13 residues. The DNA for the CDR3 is TGTGCCAGCAATCGGGACAGGTTCTACGAGCAGTACTTC. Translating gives CASNRDRFYEQYF.

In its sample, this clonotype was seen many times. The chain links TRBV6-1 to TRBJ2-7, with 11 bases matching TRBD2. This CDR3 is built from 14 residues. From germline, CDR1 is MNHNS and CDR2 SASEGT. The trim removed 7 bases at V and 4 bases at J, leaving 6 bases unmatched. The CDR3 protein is CASTPSGGKYEQYF. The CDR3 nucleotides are TGTGCCAGCACACCTAGCGGGGGGAAGTACGAGCAGTACTTC.

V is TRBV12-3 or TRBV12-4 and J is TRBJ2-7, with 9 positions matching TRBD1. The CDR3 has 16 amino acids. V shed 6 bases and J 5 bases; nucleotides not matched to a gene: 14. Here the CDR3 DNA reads TGTGCCAGCAGCTACACCGCCGGGACAGGGTTGGACGAGCAGTACTTC. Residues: CASSYTAGTGLDEQYF.

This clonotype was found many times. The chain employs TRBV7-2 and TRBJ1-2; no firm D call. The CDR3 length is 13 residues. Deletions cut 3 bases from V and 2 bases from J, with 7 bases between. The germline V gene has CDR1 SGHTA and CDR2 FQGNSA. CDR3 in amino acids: CASSFTDNYGYTF. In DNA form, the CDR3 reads TGTGCCAGCAGCTTCACAGACAACTATGGCTACACCTTC.

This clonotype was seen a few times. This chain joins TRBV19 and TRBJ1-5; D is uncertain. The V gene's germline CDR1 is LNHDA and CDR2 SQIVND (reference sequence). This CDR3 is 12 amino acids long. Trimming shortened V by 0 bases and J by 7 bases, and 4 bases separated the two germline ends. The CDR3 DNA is TGTGCCAGTAGTATAGAAGGCCAGCCCCAGCATTTT. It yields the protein CASSIEGQPQHF.

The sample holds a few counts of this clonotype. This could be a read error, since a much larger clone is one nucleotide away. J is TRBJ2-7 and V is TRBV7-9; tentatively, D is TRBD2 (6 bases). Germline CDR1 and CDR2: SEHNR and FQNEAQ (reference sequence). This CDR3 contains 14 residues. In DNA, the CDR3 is TGTGCCAGCAGCTCGCCACTAGCCCCCTACGAGCAGCACTTC. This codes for CASSSPLAPYEQHF.

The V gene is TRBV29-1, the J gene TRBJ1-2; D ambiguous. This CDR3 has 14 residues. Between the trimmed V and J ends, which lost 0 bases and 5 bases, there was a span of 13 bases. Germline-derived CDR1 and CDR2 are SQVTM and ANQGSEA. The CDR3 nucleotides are TGCAGCGTTGAAGAGTATGGTAAGGGATATGGCTACACCTTC. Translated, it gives CSVEEYGKGYGYTF.

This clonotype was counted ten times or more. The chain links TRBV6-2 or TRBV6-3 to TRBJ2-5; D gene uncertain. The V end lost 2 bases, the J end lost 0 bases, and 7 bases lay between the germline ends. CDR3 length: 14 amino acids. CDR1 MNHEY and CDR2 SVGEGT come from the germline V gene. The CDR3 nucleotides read TGTGCCAGCAGTTACGTGACAAACCAAGAGACCCAGTACTTC. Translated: CASSYVTNQETQYF.

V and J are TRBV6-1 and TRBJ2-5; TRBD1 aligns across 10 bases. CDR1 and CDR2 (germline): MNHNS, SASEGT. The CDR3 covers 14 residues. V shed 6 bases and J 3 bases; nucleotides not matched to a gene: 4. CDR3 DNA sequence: TGTGCCAGCAGGGTGACAGGGGGCAAAGAGACCCAGTACTTC. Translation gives CASRVTGGKETQYF.